This record concerns one TCR beta chain sequence. This clone turned up a few times. Its antigen is currently not known. One base away there is no much larger clone; base qualities are not given. Genomic DNA was isolated using the Qiagen DNeasy kit from unsorted PBMCs as well as from negatively selected CD4+ and CD8+ fractions. TCR beta CDR3 regions were amplified by immunoSEQ multiplex PCR using primers annealing to V and J segments. A synthetic immune receptor repertoire was used to minimize amplification bias, and any residual bias was removed computationally once sequencing was done. In the authors' own workflow: Custom Python scripts were used to quantify repertoire diversity as the Shannon entropy index. Unsorted, CD4+ and CD8+ repertoires were analyzed separately, except for combined analyses in which CD4+ and CD8+ sequences were merged in silico. A clone was considered expanded if an increase in frequency of at least 2-fold after treatment relative to C1D1 was found, and a pseudocount of 0.5 was applied to clones undetected at baseline. Clones with 0 or 1 copy at C1D1 were classified as singleton clones, and clones with 2 or more copies were classified as non-singleton clones. Clones expanded in unsorted samples were labelled as CD4+, CD8+ or unknown by matching protein sequences in sorted samples from the same patient. Diversity changes from C1D1 to C4D1 were tested in paired samples using Wilcoxon tests. TCRdb re-hosts the immuneACCESS table, in-frame sequences only. Its copies lack some clones; in the studies checked, an unresolved V gene accounts for under half of them, and the cause for the rest is not known. The DNA gave D and trimming, while V, J and clone size come from that table. Recorded for this sample are more than 140,000 clones; 78% of them occurred a single time. The ten most abundant clones make up over 7.5% of the sample.

The sample originates from a study of PD-1 blockade in classical Hodgkin lymphoma (dated by TCRdb to about 2020). Regarding the complete study: Nivolumab dosing was 3 mg/kg intravenously every 2 weeks, continuing until either disease progression or unacceptable toxicity. To define a peripheral blood immune signature of response to PD-1 blockade in classical Hodgkin lymphoma, the study combined TCR beta sequencing with CyTOF. General findings and caveats noted by the study authors: The study was restricted to a single clinical trial cohort, and the causes of repertoire differences, possibly disease activity or prior therapy, were left undefined. Trial patients with a complete response had baseline diversity similar to that of newly diagnosed patients, while partial responders and progressors had significantly lower diversity. Lower diversity was observed in patients in whom nivolumab was started less than 1 year after ASCT, and these patients were excluded from later analyses so that confounding by immune reconstitution would be avoided. A significant rise by C4D1 was seen in CD4+ but not CD8+ TCR diversity (p=0.0027 vs p=0.16), with the rise being most apparent in complete responders (p=0.02). Baseline TCR diversity was reported as lower in newly diagnosed patients than in healthy donors, and lower still in relapsed/refractory patients.

The sample's time point label is to be understood as: cycle 2 day 1 (C2D1) of nivolumab. Every trial patient had relapsed following autologous stem cell transplantation, and prior brentuximab vedotin exposure was what differed among cohorts A, B and C. The trial cohort comprised a few dozen patients with relapsed/refractory classical Hodgkin lymphoma whose best overall responses were complete response, partial response or progressive disease. Trial patients were treated with single-agent nivolumab in the multi-cohort phase II CheckMate 205 trial. Best overall response was determined by an independent review committee according to the 2007 International Working Group response criteria. PBMCs from the trial were collected at three points: immediately before nivolumab initiation (C1D1), and during therapy at cycle 2 day 1 and cycle 4 day 1. Peripheral blood was collected in 8 mL Vacutainer Cell Preparation Tubes, from which PBMCs were isolated by centrifugation and then cryopreserved.

The CDR3 sequence holds 15 residues, the cysteine and phenylalanine included. Left in the record is the CDR3 DNA by itself, 45 bases read in frame from the first base. CDR1 and CDR2, looked up from the germline V gene, are MNHEY and SVGAGI. Cut back by 8 bases and 4 bases, the V and J ends lie 17 bases apart. This sequence originates from a human donor with classical Hodgkin lymphoma. This chain joins TRBV6-5 to TRBJ2-2; the D gene remains uncertain. Sequenced here: peripheral blood mononuclear cells (PBMCs), sampled before the second cycle of nivolumab. The CDR3 reads CASYPSARATGELFF. The DNA sequence is given as TGTGCCAGCTACCCCTCAGCCCGCGCCACCGGGGAGCTGTTTTTT.